A selection of T cell receptor beta chains follows, all from one sample in a study of human T cells and chemical hapten exposure. TCRdb processed the RACE reads anew with MiXCR; each CDR3 protein has one entry. Here the sample spans roughly 69,000 distinct CDR3 sequences, about 9.4% being singletons. The sequences come from whole blood, collected in connection with sensitization to the hapten diphenylcyclopropenone (DPC). The receptor set was obtained from a woman aged 50 to 65 with alopecia areata. Some clones in this sample may be carry-over from other donors' samples. CDR3s include the opening cysteine and the closing phenylalanine or tryptophan. The size entry is marked missing in some rows and otherwise reads once, few, many or a size class.

abundance | v_gene | CDR3aa
many | TRBV7-6 | CASSPRWLAETQYF
few | TRBV24-1 | CATSEPTSASTDTQYF
few | TRBV20-1 | CSALGAGALYGYTF
many | TRBV2 | CASSVPLAPTGHNEQFF
few | TRBV19 | CASYPDGYTGELFF
many | TRBV24-1 | CATSDTGGTDTQYF
. | TRBV27 | CASSSGNGYTF
. | TRBV5-1 | CASSFGLTSPLNEQFF
few | TRBV5-5 | CASSLAGAGLPGGYTF
many | TRBV20-1 | CSARIPGGSTDTQYF
. | TRBV19 | CASSMSTSGQETQYF
many | TRBV15 | CATSRDVTAVTTEAFF
few | TRBV6-6 | CASTLGGEGNSPLHF
many | TRBV6-6 | CASSYSTSGTSEQFF
few | TRBV6-6 | CASTTLGGGLGVGELFF
few | TRBV4-2 | CASSQDRDGGPQPQHF
many | TRBV5-6 | CASSLLGEGEKLFF
few | TRBV25-1 | CASSALTGGSSHSPLHF
. | TRBV18 | CASSPSSGRLTDTQYF
few | TRBV18 | CASSPGGQQNTEAFF
. | TRBV11-2 | CASSTGTINIMAQYF
few | TRBV2 | CASSETRAGSEGYTF
many | TRBV6-6 | CASSYVASSTDTQYF
few | TRBV10-3 | CAISVAGSGYNEQFF
. | TRBV6-5 | CASTRGGAYEQYF
. | TRBV5-5 | CASSLVAGSYEQYF
. | TRBV5-1 | CASSLDWQWSTEAFF
many | TRBV19 | CASSLGSYQPQHF
. | TRBV5-1 | CASSLNRGRYTF
many | TRBV29-1 | CSGETANYGYTF
many | TRBV11-2 | CASSTREGSTDTQYF
. | TRBV19 | CASSIQGAHQPQHF
. | TRBV30 | CAWSPQDRGDIQYF
. | TRBV18 | CASSPGGAVYEQYF
many | TRBV2 | CASLTPGQGSDTQYF
few | TRBV20-1 | CSARAVRESSYEQYF
. | TRBV29-1 | CSVRYSREPQETQYF
. | TRBV9 | CASSVGTSPGYEQYF
. | TRBV27 | CASTPTAGTDTQYF
many | TRBV10-1 | CASSESRTSTSTDTQYF
. | TRBV6-6 | CASRGPELADTQYF
many | TRBV3-1 | CASSQDRRLAEKSGANVLTF
many | TRBV2 | CASSEIRSGANVLTF
many | TRBV11-2 | CASSPGLAGTGELFF
many | TRBV7-9 | CASSQLGLDTQYF
. | TRBV11-2 | CASGDRIQETQYF
many | TRBV11-2 | CASSLEAAGRGRDTQYF
. | TRBV29-1 | CSALVNTEAFF
once | TRBV20-1 | CSAPIDHNEQFF
many | TRBV5-1 | CASSLESVNSPLHF
. | TRBV28 | CASSSRPQHF
. | TRBV27 | CASSSRLENMDTQYF
few | TRBV2 | CASSGTSFFDEQFF
many | TRBV29-1 | CSVVLASDTQYF
. | TRBV11-2 | CASSFRGGSISGANVLTF
. | TRBV11-2 | CASSFDRGRMNTEAFF
many | TRBV3-1 | CASSPRQVAGPTEAFF
many | TRBV20-1 | CSARVPGGNSPLHF